Sequencing of this TCR beta chain was carried out in a study of T cells in Graves' hyperthyroidism and ophthalmopathy. CDR3 length: 15 residues. The ends lost 0 bases at V and 15 bases at J; junction bases unmatched: 12. CDR1 MNHEY and CDR2 SVGAGI come from the germline V gene. Study-wide results and caveats: From stable hyperthyroidism, ophthalmopathy was separated by a 13 V-J model. Ophthalmopathy got predicted by the model a median 6.5 months before its onset.

Clinical symptoms, serum thyroxine, TRAb, thyroid ultrasound and orbital computed tomography established diagnosis. Comment on this clonotype: Its antigen is still unknown.

RNA transcripts were the template for amplifying TCR beta CDR3 regions. HTBI primers were the set used in a first-round RT-PCR of the TCR CDR3. TCRdb recomputed calls from the multiplex PCR reads with MiXCR, one row per CDR3 protein. The sample includes around 540,000 distinct CDR3 sequences, around 16% of them seen just once. The specimen sequenced was blood. The clonotype originates from a woman in her 30s with Graves' ophthalmopathy. The genes are TRBV6-5 and TRBJ1-5; TRBD1 matches at 9 bases. DNA for the CDR3: TGTGCCAGCAGTTACTCAGAGGCAATACAGGGGGCTCCGCATTTT. Its translation is CASSYSEAIQGAPHF.